This TCR beta chain was captured in a study of radiation and T cells in renal cell carcinoma. Time point given: baseline pretreatment blood. Noted treatment: 15 Gy SBRT to primary tumor, nephrectomy 4 weeks later. V gave up 0 bases and J gave up 6 bases; unmatched junction bases: 0. The CDR3 is made up of 14 amino acids. Germline V lookup: CDR1 SGHVS, CDR2 FQNEAQ. Clones were read by immunoSEQ multiplex PCR, and TCRdb kept only the in-frame ones, dropping some. The repertoire includes 20,000 to 25,000 clones, 60% to 80% of them detected once, and around 37% sits in the top ten. This sequence originates from a man aged 55 to 70 with renal cell carcinoma. The sequencing here drew on blood, taken from a patient whose treatment included radiotherapy and nephrectomy. The genes are TRBV7-8 and TRBJ2-1; 9 bases are shared with TRBD1. The CDR3 DNA reads as TGTGCCAGCAGCTTAGCGACAGGGGGCAATGAGCAGTTCTTC. The encoded protein is CASSLATGGNEQFF.